Described below is a single T cell receptor beta chain sequence and its context. This sample is part of a study of blood T cell repertoires in COVID-19. Across the study: Samples taken during acute and convalescent COVID-19 were collected in the United States, Italy and Spain. Sample material is recorded as cDNA or gDNA derived from T cells, B-cell-depleted T cells, or PBMCs.

Germline assignment: CDR1 LGHDT and CDR2 YNNKEL (reference sequence). The V gene end was trimmed by 0 bases and the J gene end by 3 bases; junction bases not matched to a gene: 2. The CDR3 consists of 15 residues. As processed by the authors: Reference gene primer amplification gave estimated nucleated cell counts. Only in-frame clones appear in the TCRdb table, and some are missing; sequencing was by immunoSEQ multiplex PCR. That table supplies the V and J calls and clone size; D and trimming were determined from the DNA. This table has 150,000 to 200,000 clones, approximately 86% appearing once. The sequence was collected from a man aged 70-80 years with acute or convalescent COVID-19. The sample consisted of peripheral blood. This chain connects TRBV3-1 (or the pseudogene TRBV3-2) to TRBJ2-3; 8 bases line up with TRBD2. CDR3 sequence (DNA): TGTGCCAGCAGCCAAGAAACTAGCGGTACAGATACGCAGTATTTT. Translated: CASSQETSGTDTQYF.